This paragraph reports one TCR beta chain. The antigen is not known. This specimen belongs to a study of early stage breast cancer tumors. As for the study in general: Most invasive tumors, twelve of 16, were ER+/PR+/HER2-.

Assay used: immunoSEQ multiplex PCR; TCRdb lists only in-frame clones, some missing. Of about 51,000 clones detected, 78% appear once; the ten largest clones hold roughly 3.4%. Overall study results and limits: Tumors had about 2.5-fold higher T cell density and higher clonality than adjacent normal breast tissue.

This receptor was obtained from a person aged 40 to 50 with breast cancer. Sequencing was done on a sample of blood.

The CDR3 here is CASARDRGPNTEAFF. The CDR3 bases are TGTGCCAGCGCCCGGGACAGGGGACCGAACACTGAAGCTTTCTTT. The genes are TRBV19 and TRBJ1-1, with TRBD1 matching 10 bases. This CDR3 comprises 15 residues. Germline V gives CDR1 LNHDA, CDR2 SQIVND (reference sequence). V trimming: 9 bases; J trimming: 1 base; junction bases outside the gene matches: 8.